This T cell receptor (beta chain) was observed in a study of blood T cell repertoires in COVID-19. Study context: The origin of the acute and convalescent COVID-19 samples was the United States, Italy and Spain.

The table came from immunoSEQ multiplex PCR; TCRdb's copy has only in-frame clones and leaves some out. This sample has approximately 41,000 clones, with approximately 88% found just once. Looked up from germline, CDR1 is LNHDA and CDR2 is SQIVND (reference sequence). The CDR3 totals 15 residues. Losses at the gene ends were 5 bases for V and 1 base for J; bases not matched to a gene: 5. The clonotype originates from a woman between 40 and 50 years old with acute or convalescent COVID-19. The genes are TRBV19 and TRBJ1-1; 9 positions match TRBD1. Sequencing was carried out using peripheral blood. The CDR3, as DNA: TGTGCCAGTAGTGCCGCGGACAGGGGGAACACTGAAGCTTTCTTT. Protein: CASSAADRGNTEAFF.